The 15 T cell receptor beta chains listed next were all sequenced from one sample in a study of T cell clonality in common variable immunodeficiency. Findings of the study overall: In common variable immunodeficiency, TCR beta chains reportedly carried fewer deletions and N-nucleotide insertions.

Which antigens these TCRs recognize remains unknown. Sequencing was performed with immunoSEQ multiplex PCR; in TCRdb, only in-frame clones are kept and a portion is missing. The counts give 30,000 to 35,000 clones, none of them seen only once; around 6.7% is held by the top ten. The sequenced sample consisted of peripheral blood mononuclear cells. All receptors derive from a human donor with common variable immunodeficiency.

This clone was seen a handful of times. The read comes to an end 3 residues before the CDR3 does, leaving the germline J gene to fill in the end. The chain combines TRBV7-7 with TRBJ1-2; D not certain. The CDR3 loop spans 13 amino acids. Germline lookup yields CDR1 SSHAT and CDR2 FNYEAQ (reference sequence). Trimming removed 3 bases at V and 7 bases at J, with 12 bases between. The CDR3 spells CASSLDRVSGYTF. Partial CDR3 DNA: TGTGCCAGCAGCTTGGATCGGGTCAGTGGC. Full variable domain (missing parts from reference TRBV7-7 and TRBJ1-2): GAGVSQSPRYKVTKRGQDVTLRCDPISSHATLYWYQQALGQGPEFLTYFNYEAQPDKSGLPSDRFSAERPEGSISTLTIQRTEQRDSAMYRCASSLDRVSGYTFGSGTRLTVV.

This clone turned up a few times. Read coverage stops 3 residues before the CDR3 terminus; the germline J gene supplies the remainder. The chain joins TRBV7-9 to TRBJ2-1; 12 bases line up with TRBD1. CDR1 SEHNR and CDR2 FQNEAQ come from the germline V gene (reference sequence). Trimming at V came to 8 bases and at J to 8 bases, leaving 10 bases not matched to a gene. The length of the CDR3 is 15 residues. This CDR3 is CASGSGTGGFHEQFF. The part of the CDR3 DNA that was read is TGTGCCAGCGGCTCAGGGACAGGGGGCTTCCATGAG.

This clone was counted ten times or more. The read ends 3 residues shy of where the CDR3 ends; the end is completed using the germline J gene. This chain connects TRBV20-1 to TRBJ2-1; D might be TRBD1 (6 bases). The CDR3 extends over 16 amino acids. The V gene lost 6 bases and the J gene lost 0 bases, with 18 bases spanning the gap. Germline V gene sequence: CDR1 DFQATT, CDR2 SNEGSKA (reference sequence). CDR3 sequence: CSASSPGQSSYNEQFF. The part of the CDR3 DNA that was read is TGCAGTGCCTCCTCCCCCGGACAGAGCTCCTACAATGAG.

This clone was counted at least ten times. From the germline J gene comes the end of the CDR3, since the read stops 3 residues before it. V is TRBV27 and J is TRBJ1-6, with D tentatively TRBD1 (5 bases). CDR1 is MNHEY and CDR2 is SMNVEV in the germline V gene (reference sequence). The CDR3 consists of 14 residues. V was cut by 6 bases and J by 5 bases, with 11 bases left in between. Partial CDR3 DNA: TGTGCCAGCAGGCTCGGACATCATAATTCACCC. Its translation: CASRLGHHNSP. The complete CDR3 sequence is CASRLGHHNSPLHF.

This clone has at least ten counts. Sequencing ends 3 residues short of the CDR3 end; the germline J gene provides the rest. V usage is TRBV7-9 and J usage is TRBJ1-4; TRBD1 agrees at 10 bases. The CDR3 is 15 amino acids. The junction had 8 bases not matched to a gene; V was cut back by 7 bases and J by 6 bases. Looked up from germline, CDR1 is SEHNR and CDR2 is FQNEAQ (reference sequence). CDR3 DNA, as far as it was read: TGTGCCAGCACCTACAGCGGGACAGGGGATGAAAAA. Its translation is CASTYSGTGDEK. The full CDR3 protein is CASTYSGTGDEKLFF.

This clone was seen many times. The read halts 3 residues ahead of the CDR3 end, with the missing end drawn from the germline J gene. V is TRBV19 and J is TRBJ2-1; 9 bases match TRBD1. V gave up 6 bases and J gave up 8 bases; unmatched junction bases: 11. The CDR3 has 15 residues. In germline, CDR1 is LNHDA, CDR2 SQIVND (reference sequence). This chain's CDR3 is CASRPTGTGRDEQFF. The CDR3 DNA, read in part, is TGTGCCAGTAGGCCGACCGGGACAGGGAGGGATGAG.

By share, this clone ranks as medium-sized. The read finishes 3 residues shy of the CDR3 end, and the germline J gene is used to complete it. V and J are TRBV20-1 and TRBJ2-7; weak D call: TRBD2 (6 bases). The CDR3 loop spans 14 amino acids. Between the trimmed V and J ends, which lost 0 bases and 2 bases, there was a span of 11 bases. The germline gives CDR1 DFQATT, CDR2 SNEGSKA (reference sequence). CDR3 DNA, as far as it was read: TGCAGTGCTAGAGATCGGAGGGTTACCTACGAG. Protein: CSARDRRVTYE. The complete CDR3 sequence is CSARDRRVTYEQYF.

There are a few counts of this clone. The sequence runs out 3 residues before the end of the CDR3; the remainder is reconstructed from the germline J gene. This chain connects TRBV7-2 to TRBJ1-2; 7 bases map to TRBD1. J was trimmed by 4 bases and V by 7 bases; bases with no gene match: 6. The CDR3 consists of 13 residues. Germline assignment: CDR1 SGHTA and CDR2 FQGNSA. The part of the CDR3 DNA that was read is TGTGCCAGCAAACCCGGGACAGCCTATGGC. It is translated as CASKPGTAYG. The CDR3 in its entirety is CASKPGTAYGYTF.

Many counts were recorded for this clone. With the read ending 3 residues before the CDR3 end, the germline J gene is used to fill in that end. This chain connects TRBV29-1 to TRBJ2-1, with TRBD2 matching 10 bases. This CDR3 is built from 14 residues. The trim removed 2 bases at V and 7 bases at J, leaving 5 bases unmatched. CDR1 is SQVTM, CDR2 ANQGSEA, per germline. This chain's CDR3 is CSVEPSGRWNEQFF. The sequenced part of the CDR3 DNA is TGCAGCGTTGAACCTAGCGGGAGATGGAATGAG.

This clone was counted a few times. The CDR3 end falls 3 residues outside the read, so it is completed with the germline J gene. The chain carries TRBV7-3 and TRBJ2-1; 9 bases fit TRBD2. The CDR3 is made up of 15 amino acids. Germline V lookup: CDR1 SGHTA, CDR2 FQGTGA. The J segment lost 6 bases and the V segment lost 7 bases, leaving 10 bases of the junction unmatched. The sequenced part of the CDR3 DNA is TGTGCCAGCATGAGGGCGGGAGGGCTTTCCAATGAG. It codes for CASMRAGGLSNE. The entire CDR3 sequence reads CASMRAGGLSNEQFF.

With regard to this clone: The CDR3 goes on 3 residues after the read ends, and that part is filled in from the germline J gene. This chain links TRBV7-9 with TRBJ2-5, with D perhaps matching TRBD2 (5 bases). The CDR3 covers 14 residues. Germline-derived CDR1 and CDR2 are SEHNR and FQNEAQ (reference sequence). V lost 1 base to trimming and J lost 2 bases, with 8 bases between them. The CDR3 sequence is CASSLVGEQETQYF. The covered CDR3 bases are TGTGCCAGCAGCTTAGTCGGGGAACAAGAGACC.

This clone has ten or more counts. With the read ending 3 residues before the CDR3 end, the germline J gene is used to fill in that end. The chain joins TRBV28 to TRBJ1-4; 10 bases fit TRBD1. Germline CDR1 reads MDHEN; CDR2 reads SYDVKM. CDR3 length: 20 amino acids. Trimming took 3 bases from V and 3 from J; bases not matched to a gene: 16. CDR3 loop: CASSFSPYETGGAANEKLFF. Partial CDR3 DNA: TGTGCCAGCAGTTTTTCCCCCTATGAGACAGGGGGCGCAGCTAATGAAAAA.

This clone was seen repeatedly, ten times or more. The read terminates 3 residues before the CDR3 end, so the remaining end is supplied by the germline J gene. The chain couples TRBV11-3 to TRBJ2-3, with 8 positions matching TRBD1. The J segment lost 3 bases and the V segment lost 0 bases, leaving 2 bases of the junction unmatched. CDR3 length equals 15 residues. Germline V gene sequence: CDR1 SGHNT, CDR2 YENEEA. CDR3 amino acids: CASSLDGTGTDTQYF. Partial CDR3 DNA: TGTGCCAGCAGCTTAGACGGGACAGGAACAGATACG.

This clone was seen ten or more times. An end of the junction does not agree with germline; a read error may underlie this. Read data end 3 residues before the CDR3 end; the end is taken from the germline J gene. The rearrangement uses TRBV18 and TRBJ1-5; 7 bases are a match to TRBD1. Germline V gene data show CDR1 as KGHSH and CDR2 as LQKENI. The CDR3 is 14 amino acids. CDR3 residues: CASSPWDSSQPQHF. CDR3 bases read: TGTGCCAGCTCACCATGGGACAGCAGTCAGCCC.

This clone was counted many times. The read falls 3 residues short of the CDR3 end, and the missing part is taken from the germline J gene. This chain uses TRBV11-2 with TRBJ2-3, with D maybe TRBD2 (6 bases). From germline, CDR1 is SGHAT and CDR2 FQNNGV. V lost 3 bases and J 0 bases, leaving 10 bases between the germline ends. This CDR3 spans 15 amino acids. The sequenced part of the CDR3 DNA is TGTGCCAGCAGCTTCAGCGGGTTTAGCACAGATACG. Translating it yields CASSFSGFSTDT. The CDR3 reads in full as CASSFSGFSTDTQYF.